These 30 T cell receptor beta chains originate from one sample sequenced in a study of cytomegalovirus exposure and HLA in healthy donors. The PCR had 60 Vbeta and 13 Jbeta primers. Here immunoSEQ multiplex PCR was the method, and the copy in TCRdb shows in-frame clones only, minus some. Among over 150,000 clones, about two thirds were seen once, and the ten largest hold approximately 3%. Sequencing input: PBMCs. Receptor source: a woman aged 30 to 39 in good health and CMV-seronegative.

The CDR3 sequence is CASGLLGPNTEAFF. The DNA of the CDR3 is TGTGCCAGCGGCCTTCTTGGCCCGAACACTGAAGCTTTCTTT. The chain couples TRBV5-6 to TRBJ1-1; unclear D gene. V was clipped by 7 bases and J by 1 base, with 14 bases between them. The CDR3 is made up of 14 amino acids. From germline, CDR1 is SGHDT and CDR2 YYEEEE.

V and J are TRBV7-9 and TRBJ2-2, with 7 bases fitting TRBD1. CDR3 length: 17 residues. J lost 2 bases, V lost 3 bases, and 9 bases had no gene match. Germline loops: CDR1 SEHNR, CDR2 FQNEAQ (reference sequence). In DNA, the CDR3 is TGTGCCAGCAGCTTTCCACCCGGGACAGCTAACACCGGGGAGCTGTTTTTT. Its protein is CASSFPPGTANTGELFF.

The rearrangement joins TRBV6-6 to TRBJ2-5; perhaps TRBD2 as D (5 bases). V lost 7 bases and J 2 bases, leaving 8 bases between the germline ends. The CDR3 consists of 12 residues. Per germline, CDR1 MNHNY and CDR2 SVGAGI (reference sequence). CDR3 in DNA: TGTGCCAGCACCGGGGAGCAAGAGACCCAGTACTTC. Amino acids: CASTGEQETQYF.

The V gene is TRBV7-9, the J gene TRBJ1-5; weak D call: TRBD1 (6 bases). CDR1 SEHNR and CDR2 FQNEAQ come from the germline V gene (reference sequence). The CDR3 contains 14 residues. V was trimmed by 3 bases and J by 5 bases, leaving 11 bases between them. The CDR3 nucleotides are TGTGCCAGCAGCTTCGGGGGGCTCCATCAGCCCCAGCATTTT. Its translation is CASSFGGLHQPQHF.

V is TRBV5-5 and J is TRBJ2-3; 9 bases align to TRBD2. The CDR3 covers 13 residues. The J segment lost 1 base and the V segment lost 9 bases, leaving 3 bases of the junction unmatched. CDR1 SGHKS and CDR2 YYEKEE come from the germline V gene (reference sequence). CDR3 DNA sequence: TGTGCCACACGGACTAGCGGCACAGATACGCAGTATTTT. Residues: CATRTSGTDTQYF.

V gene TRBV27 combines with J gene TRBJ2-1; D possibly corresponds to TRBD2 (6 bases). Germline V lookup: CDR1 MNHEY, CDR2 SMNVEV (reference sequence). The length of the CDR3 is 15 residues. Deletions cut 3 bases from V and 9 bases from J, with 18 bases between. This chain's CDR3 is CASSFFTGVGGEQFF. The CDR3 DNA is TGTGCCAGCAGTTTCTTTACCGGAGTGGGAGGTGAGCAGTTCTTC.

V and J are TRBV27 and TRBJ1-2; TRBD1 matches at 7 bases. With V trimmed by 5 bases and J by 2 bases, 5 bases remained unmatched. In germline, CDR1 is MNHEY, CDR2 SMNVEV (reference sequence). The CDR3 has 14 residues. CDR3 nucleotides: TGTGCCAGCAGTGCCTCAGGGGGGAACTATGGCTACACCTTC. Residues: CASSASGGNYGYTF.

This chain links TRBV18 with TRBJ1-6; TRBD1 matches 11 bases. The CDR3 runs 15 residues. The germline CDR1 and CDR2 sequences are KGHSH and LQKENI. With V trimmed by 3 bases and J by 9 bases, 4 bases remained unmatched. The chain's CDR3 is CASSPGQGALSPLHF. Written as DNA, the CDR3 is TGTGCCAGCTCACCCGGACAGGGGGCGCTTTCACCCCTCCACTTT. The entire variable domain, with the rest obtained from reference TRBV18 and TRBJ1-6, is as follows: NAGVMQNPRHLVRRRGQEARLRCSPMKGHSHVYWYRQLPEEGLKFMVYLQKENIIDESGMPKERFSAEFPKEGPSILRIQQVVRGDSAAYFCASSPGQGALSPLHFGNGTRLTVT.

The V and J genes are TRBV29-1 and TRBJ1-2, with D possibly TRBD1 on 6 matching bases. Germline CDR1 and CDR2: SQVTM and ANQGSEA. V was trimmed by 6 bases and J by 4 bases, leaving 15 bases between them. This CDR3 region has 13 residues. CDR3 nucleotides: TGCAGCGTAGCCCAGGGGACGGGCTATGGCTACACCTTC. This encodes CSVAQGTGYGYTF.

V usage is TRBV6-5 and J usage is TRBJ1-1, with D uncertain. V lost 2 bases and J lost 0, with 10 bases in between. The CDR3 is 15 amino acids. Germline V gives CDR1 MNHEY, CDR2 SVGAGI. CDR3 nucleotide sequence: TGTGCCAGCAGTTACGAGGAGACCATGAACACTGAAGCTTTCTTT. Translating gives CASSYEETMNTEAFF.

The V and J genes are TRBV29-1 and TRBJ2-7; 7 bases map to TRBD1. The CDR3 has 13 residues. Germline loops: CDR1 SQVTM, CDR2 ANQGSEA. The V and J ends lost 4 bases and 3 bases, in that order; junction bases with no gene match: 6. The CDR3 protein is CSVARDRYYEQYF. CDR3 sequence (DNA): TGCAGCGTTGCCCGGGACAGATACTACGAGCAGTACTTC.

The rearrangement links TRBV9 to TRBJ2-7; D might be TRBD2 (7 bases). The length of the CDR3 is 14 residues. Trimming removed 1 base at V and 2 bases at J, with 10 bases between. CDR1 is SGDLS, CDR2 YYNGEE, per germline. CDR3 coding DNA: TGTGCCAGCAGCGTAAGGGGGGGCCCCTACGAGCAGTACTTC. Protein sequence: CASSVRGGPYEQYF.

The chain is built from TRBV2 and TRBJ1-2, with 7 bases that match TRBD1. The V and J ends lost 4 bases and 6 bases, in that order; junction bases with no gene match: 5. This CDR3 is built from 13 residues. The germline gives CDR1 SNHLY, CDR2 FYNNEI. Here the CDR3 reads CASSVNRGHGYTF. CDR3 bases: TGTGCCAGCAGTGTCAACAGGGGCCATGGCTACACCTTC. Drawing the rest from reference TRBV2 and TRBJ1-2, the complete variable domain is EPEVTQTPSHQVTQMGQEVILRCVPISNHLYFYWYRQILGQKVEFLVSFYNNEISEKSEIFDDQFSVERPDGSNFTLKIRSTKLEDSAMYFCASSVNRGHGYTFGSGTRLTVV.

The CDR3 sequence is CSVGSRDRGRLGEAFF. In DNA, the CDR3 is TGCAGCGTTGGTTCTCGGGACAGGGGGCGCTTAGGTGAAGCTTTCTTT. V gene TRBV29-1 combines with J gene TRBJ1-1; 12 nucleotides match TRBD1. This CDR3 has 16 residues. The V segment lost 4 bases and the J segment 7 bases; nucleotides outside the gene matches: 13. Germline V gene lookup returns CDR1 SQVTM and CDR2 ANQGSEA.

This clone was recorded a few times. CDR3 bases: TGTGCCATCAACCCGCCGGGAGGTGAGCAGTTCTTC. This encodes CAINPPGGEQFF. The J gene is TRBJ2-1, the V gene TRBV10-3, with TRBD2 identical over 7 bases. The CDR3 is 12 residues long. Losses at the gene ends were 7 bases for V and 9 bases for J; bases not matched to a gene: 6. Germline values: CDR1 ENHRY, CDR2 SYGVKD.

The J gene is TRBJ2-2, the V gene TRBV7-2; 10 nucleotides line up with TRBD2. Germline CDR1 SGHTA, CDR2 FQGNSA. CDR3 length: 17 residues. The V gene end was trimmed by 3 bases and the J gene end by 4 bases; junction bases not matched to a gene: 8. As DNA, the CDR3 is TGTGCCAGCAGCTTTCAAGCGGGAGGGCTGACCACCGGGGAGCTGTTTTTT. Residues: CASSFQAGGLTTGELFF.

As DNA, the CDR3 is TGTGCCAGCAGTCGGACAGTCAATCAGCCCCAGCATTTT. Translating gives CASSRTVNQPQHF. This chain uses TRBV2 with TRBJ1-5, with D possibly being TRBD1 (6 bases). Germline CDR1 is SNHLY and CDR2 is FYNNEI. Trimming took off 5 bases at V and 3 bases at J, with 8 bases between the two ends. CDR3 length: 13 residues.

This clone has just a few counts. DNA of the CDR3: TGCGCCAGCAGCCAAGTTAGCGACTCTCCCTACGAGCAGTACTTC. Its protein is CASSQVSDSPYEQYF. The chain employs TRBV4-1 and TRBJ2-7, with D possibly matching TRBD2 (5 bases). Trimming took 1 base from V and 2 from J, leaving 12 bases between them. The germline CDR1 and CDR2 sequences are MGHRA and YSYEKL. The CDR3 consists of 15 residues.

For this clone: Other DNA sequences in this specimen translate into the identical CDR3. V and J are TRBV11-3 and TRBJ2-3; TRBD1 matches 9 bases. Trimming removed 5 bases from V and 6 bases from J; junction bases left unmatched: 3. The length of the CDR3 is 13 residues. The V gene's germline CDR1 is SGHNT and CDR2 YENEEA. The CDR3 loop is CASSIQGADTQYF. The CDR3 DNA follows: TGTGCCAGCAGCATACAGGGGGCGGATACGCAGTATTTT.

The J gene is TRBJ2-2, the V gene TRBV4-2; 9 bases fit TRBD2. V lost 0 bases and J lost 6; bases outside the gene matches: 8. Germline V gene lookup returns CDR1 LGHNA and CDR2 YNFKEQ. The CDR3 loop spans 17 amino acids. CDR3 residues: CASSQDRPSGEAGELFF. The CDR3 nucleotides are TGTGCCAGCAGCCAAGATCGTCCTAGCGGGGAAGCCGGGGAGCTGTTTTTT.

This clone was seen just once. The gene calls are TRBV7-9 and TRBJ2-5; maybe TRBD2 (6 bases). In germline, CDR1 is SEHNR, CDR2 FQNEAQ (reference sequence). This CDR3 has 16 amino acids. Trimming removed 0 bases at V and 2 bases at J, with 13 bases between. The DNA of the CDR3 is TGTGCCAGCAGCTTAGCGCTAGAGACTAGACAAGAGACCCAGTACTTC. Its translation is CASSLALETRQETQYF.

The chain's CDR3 is CASSLDGSYNEQFF. The CDR3 coding sequence is TGTGCCAGCAGCTTAGACGGGTCCTACAATGAGCAGTTCTTC. This chain uses TRBV13 with TRBJ2-1, with unresolved D. The CDR3 runs to 14 residues. The germline CDR1 and CDR2 sequences are PRHDT and FYEKMQ (reference sequence). The V gene lost 1 base and the J gene lost 1 base, with 5 bases spanning the gap.

The genes are TRBV6-1 and TRBJ1-1; perhaps TRBD1 as D (5 bases). The CDR3 has 13 residues. The V and J ends lost 5 bases and 3 bases respectively, with 10 bases between them. Germline V gene lookup returns CDR1 MNHNS and CDR2 SASEGT. The chain's CDR3 is CASSPGGDTEAFF. The DNA for the CDR3 is TGTGCCAGCAGTCCCGGGGGGGACACTGAAGCTTTCTTT.

This rearrangement joins TRBV11-2 to TRBJ2-2, with no clear D. The CDR3 sequence is 15 residues long. Germline-derived CDR1 and CDR2 are SGHAT and FQNNGV. Trimming took off 5 bases at V and 5 bases at J, with 15 bases between the two ends. This CDR3 reads CASSLTRSKTGELFF. The CDR3 region has the DNA TGTGCCAGCAGCCTCACAAGGAGTAAAACCGGGGAGCTGTTTTTT.

The chain uses TRBV6-1 and TRBJ2-7; TRBD2 matches 10 bases. The CDR3 totals 15 residues. Germline CDR1 MNHNS, CDR2 SASEGT. J gave up 7 bases and V 5 bases, and 11 bases lay outside the gene matches. In DNA, the CDR3 is TGTGCCAGCAGTTCCCTAGCGGGAGTTGTAGGGGAGCAGTACTTC. As protein: CASSSLAGVVGEQYF.

The CDR3 here is CASTQGGGNQPQHF. The CDR3 nucleotides read TGTGCCAGCACCCAAGGGGGGGGCAATCAGCCCCAGCATTTT. The chain couples TRBV28 to TRBJ1-5; TRBD1 is a possible D gene (6 bases). The V end lost 7 bases, the J end lost 2 bases, and 12 bases lay between the germline ends. The CDR3 has 14 amino acids. Germline values: CDR1 MDHEN, CDR2 SYDVKM.

This clone was seen a handful of times. The V gene is TRBV6-5, the J gene TRBJ2-4, with D perhaps matching TRBD2 (5 bases). This CDR3 contains 12 residues. With 6 bases removed from V and 8 bases from J, the gap between germline ends came to 11 bases. Per germline, CDR1 MNHEY and CDR2 SVGAGI. The CDR3 coding sequence is TGTGCCAGCAGCCTGCAGGAGGACATTCAGTACTTC. Translation gives CASSLQEDIQYF.

In its sample, this clone was seen a few times. This rearrangement joins TRBV9 to TRBJ1-6, with 8 positions matching TRBD1. The CDR3 has 13 residues. Germline values: CDR1 SGDLS, CDR2 YYNGEE. The ends lost 3 bases at V and 11 bases at J; junction bases unmatched: 4. CDR3 DNA sequence: TGTGCCAGCAGCGACAGGGGGAGGACACCCCTCCACTTT. This codes for CASSDRGRTPLHF.

The V and J genes are TRBV18 and TRBJ2-6; D not certain. The CDR3 sequence is 16 residues long. Trimming pared 6 bases from V and 0 bases from J, leaving 12 bases between. From germline, CDR1 is KGHSH and CDR2 LQKENI. The CDR3 DNA follows: TGTGCCAGCTCTGAATTAATGAGCTCTGGGGCCAACGTCCTGACTTTC. Translation gives CASSELMSSGANVLTF. Together with reference TRBV18 and TRBJ2-6, the CDR3 gives the full variable domain: NAGVMQNPRHLVRRRGQEARLRCSPMKGHSHVYWYRQLPEEGLKFMVYLQKENIIDESGMPKERFSAEFPKEGPSILRIQQVVRGDSAAYFCASSELMSSGANVLTFGAGSRLTVL.

The chain recombines TRBV29-1 with TRBJ1-1, with D possibly being TRBD1 (5 bases). The CDR3 totals 13 residues. V was clipped by 3 bases and J by 4 bases, with 12 bases between them. The germline CDR1 and CDR2 sequences are SQVTM and ANQGSEA. This CDR3 reads CSVDLGDSTEAFF. CDR3 coding DNA: TGCAGCGTTGATTTGGGGGACTCCACTGAAGCTTTCTTT.